This T cell receptor beta chain derives from a study of a mutant IDH1 vaccine in newly diagnosed glioma (dated by TCRdb to about 2021). Context from the whole study: Of the roughly 34 treated patients, roughly 60% were male and approximately 40% were female, and the mean age was roughly 40 years. For exploratory analyses, about two dozen treated patients had longitudinal TCRB deep sequencing done wherever samples were available. Before enrollment, most patients had been given radiochemotherapy with temozolomide as standard therapy, while the rest had received either radiotherapy alone or temozolomide alone. Peripheral blood was drawn at six visits: V03 (baseline), V05, V07, V10, V12 and V13. Beyond this particular receptor, the publication reports: Vaccine-induced immune responses across multiple MHC alleles were detected in over 85% of patients. Availability determined which PBMC samples were chosen for TCRB deep sequencing. The authors stated that sample limitations prevented analyses of patient blood samples from being reproduced. No apparent relationship was observed between pseudoprogression and alterations in the top peripheral T cell clonotypes detected by TCRB sequencing.

This clone was observed a few times. The antigen this receptor binds is unknown. Base qualities were left out, and no much larger clone turns up one base away. The time point label for this specimen denotes: baseline, week 1 (first vaccination visit). The treatment or condition label for this specimen denotes: pre-vaccination baseline after standard-of-care therapy. Newly diagnosed WHO grade 3 or 4 IDH1-mutant astrocytomas showing loss of nuclear ATRX were present in the donors. The samples were drawn from NOA16, a multicentre, single-arm, open-label phase I trial in Germany that tested a mutant IDH1 peptide vaccine in humans for the first time. Blood drawn at visit V03 was used as the baseline sample for immunogenicity testing. Genomic DNA for TCRB sequencing was extracted from EDTA blood using the DNeasy Blood and Tissue Kit. The library was made by the immunoSEQ multiplex PCR assay. The hsTCRB Kit was used according to the manufacturer's protocol to amplify rearranged TCR beta chain sequences. Sequencing of TCRB libraries was carried out on an Illumina MiSeq. The study's processing was this. Demultiplexing, trimming and gene mapping were performed with the kit vendor's proprietary platform. Here the immuneACCESS table is served through TCRdb, limited to in-frame sequences with V and J called. Missing clones are a known gap in these copies; in checked studies unresolved V genes cover under half, and the rest lacks a known reason. V and J calls and clone size are given by that table; D and trimming were obtained from the DNA. Counted in this sample were around 89,000 clones; 83% of them appeared once. In total, the top ten clones hold roughly 7.1% of the sample.

This TCR was recovered from a woman aged 45-59 years with glioma. The sample here was PBMCs, taken from a glioma patient treated with radiotherapy, temozolomide or both.

This receptor carries the CDR3 CASTSGTGTSNTGELFF. The sequenced DNA: TGTGCCAGCACCTCCGGGACAGGGACTTCCAACACCGGGGAGCTGTTTTTT. Recombination joined TRBV27 with TRBJ2-2, with TRBD1 identical over 9 junction bases. V is trimmed back by 7 bases and J by 2 bases, and the junction contains 11 bases that no gene match accounts for. From cysteine to phenylalanine, the CDR3 is 17 amino acids long. Only CDR3 DNA remains: 51 bases, in frame from the first base. Taken from the germline V gene (reference sequence), the CDR1 and CDR2 loops are MNHEY and SMNVEV.